Listed here are 27 T cell receptor beta chains from one sample, sequenced in a study of T cells after posttransplantation cyclophosphamide. Method: immunoSEQ multiplex PCR; TCRdb's copy keeps in-frame clones and lacks some. The data hold approximately 9,800 clones, with roughly 98% observed a single time. Sequenced material: naive CD8+ T cells sorted from PBMCs. The source is a man aged 50-60 years in good health, CMV-negative, and a related stem cell transplant donor.

This chain joins TRBV9 and TRBJ2-3; 7 bases line up with TRBD1. The CDR3 runs to 15 residues. Germline V lookup: CDR1 SGDLS, CDR2 YYNGEE. Trimming at V came to 6 bases and at J to 2 bases, leaving 9 bases not matched to a gene. CDR3 amino acids: CASTSTGANTDTQYF. In DNA form, the CDR3 reads TGTGCCAGCACCTCTACAGGGGCCAACACAGATACGCAGTATTTT.

The chain has TRBV27 and TRBJ2-3; no clear D gene. This CDR3 is built from 15 residues. V lost 2 bases and J 4 bases, leaving 13 bases between the germline ends. CDR1 and CDR2 (germline): MNHEY, SMNVEV (reference sequence). The CDR3 protein is CASSLIGFFSDTQYF. The CDR3 region has the DNA TGTGCCAGCAGTTTAATTGGCTTTTTTTCAGATACGCAGTATTTT.

The chain has TRBV15 and TRBJ2-3; 12 nucleotides match TRBD1. The CDR3 is made up of 14 amino acids. The germline V gene encodes CDR1 LNHNV and CDR2 YYDKDF (reference sequence). Losses at the gene ends were 7 bases for V and 8 bases for J; bases not matched to a gene: 7. CDR3 loop: CATTPGQGASTQYF. The CDR3, as DNA: TGTGCCACCACTCCGGGACAGGGGGCGAGTACGCAGTATTTT. The complete variable domain, with remaining parts taken from reference TRBV15 and TRBJ2-3, reads DAMVIQNPRYQVTQFGKPVTLSCSQTLNHNVMYWYQQKSSQAPKLLFHYYDKDFNNEADTPDNFQSRRPNTSFCFLDIRSPGLGDTAMYLCATTPGQGASTQYFGPGTRLTVL.

A remark on this clone: Mismatch with germline at one junction end may stem from a read error. CDR3 bases: TGCGCCAGCAGCCAAGATTGGCATAGCTCCTATAATTCCCCCCTCCACTTT. Its translation is CASSQDWHSSYNSPLHF. The rearrangement joins TRBV4-3 to TRBJ1-6; D unclear. This CDR3 is built from 17 residues. Per germline, CDR1 LGHNA and CDR2 YSLEER.

The rearrangement joins TRBV10-1 to TRBJ1-1, with D unresolved. CDR1 WNHNN and CDR2 SYGVQD come from the germline V gene (reference sequence). Trimming shortened V by 6 bases and J by 3 bases, and 14 bases separated the two germline ends. The CDR3 consists of 14 residues. CDR3 sequence reads: CASRRTPRDTEAFF. In DNA, the CDR3 is TGCGCCAGCAGAAGGACCCCGAGGGACACTGAAGCTTTCTTT.

The chain uses TRBV15 and TRBJ2-1; 8 bases are shared with TRBD2. This CDR3 has 15 residues. V gave up 3 bases and J gave up 7 bases; unmatched junction bases: 8. Germline lookup yields CDR1 LNHNV and CDR2 YYDKDF (reference sequence). The CDR3: CATSSRGGVGNEQFF. CDR3 in DNA: TGTGCCACCAGCAGCCGGGGGGGGGTTGGAAATGAGCAGTTCTTC.

The rearrangement joins TRBV6-5 to TRBJ2-5, with 7 bases aligning to TRBD1. CDR1 and CDR2 from the germline V gene are MNHEY and SVGAGI. This CDR3 spans 15 amino acids. Germline trimming cut 6 bases from V and 2 bases from J; bases unmatched to any gene: 9. CDR3 DNA sequence: TGTGCCAGCAGGGCCCGGGACAGCCTTCAAGAGACCCAGTACTTC. Protein product: CASRARDSLQETQYF.

The chain links TRBV9 to TRBJ2-7; 10 bases match TRBD1. The V gene end was trimmed by 2 bases and the J gene end by 2 bases; junction bases not matched to a gene: 7. This CDR3 has 16 amino acids. CDR1 is SGDLS and CDR2 is YYNGEE in the germline V gene. The CDR3 sequence: CASSVSGTGATYEQYF. The CDR3 DNA is TGTGCCAGCAGCGTCTCCGGGACAGGGGCGACCTACGAGCAGTACTTC. The entire variable domain, with the rest obtained from reference TRBV9 and TRBJ2-7, is as follows: DSGVTQTPKHLITATGQRVTLRCSPRSGDLSVYWYQQSLDQGLQFLIQYYNGEERAKGNILERFSAQQFPDLHSELNLSSLELGDSALYFCASSVSGTGATYEQYFGPGTRLTVT.

The chain combines TRBV27 with TRBJ1-2, with TRBD1 matching over 9 bases. CDR1 is MNHEY and CDR2 is SMNVEV in the germline V gene (reference sequence). V was clipped by 2 bases and J by 4 bases; unmatched bases: 8. The CDR3 sequence is 16 residues long. The CDR3 sequence is CASSLKYRGRGYGYTF. CDR3 in DNA: TGTGCCAGCAGTTTAAAGTACAGGGGGCGCGGCTATGGCTACACCTTC.

The chain combines TRBV9 with TRBJ2-5, with D unclear. V lost 0 bases, J lost 0 bases, and 6 bases lay in between. Germline assignment: CDR1 SGDLS and CDR2 YYNGEE. The CDR3 consists of 14 residues. In DNA, the CDR3 is TGTGCCAGCAGCGTAGACCCGGACCAAGAGACCCAGTACTTC. Protein: CASSVDPDQETQYF.

CDR3 loop: CASSMLGHEKLFF. The CDR3 nucleotides read TGTGCCAGCAGCATGTTGGGGCATGAAAAACTGTTTTTT. V gene TRBV7-2 combines with J gene TRBJ1-4; D may be TRBD1 (5 bases). The CDR3 is made up of 13 amino acids. V lost 5 bases and J lost 6, with 10 bases in between. The germline CDR1 and CDR2 sequences are SGHTA and FQGNSA. The full variable domain, completed using reference TRBV7-2 and TRBJ1-4, is GAGVSQSPSNKVTEKGKDVELRCDPISGHTALYWYRQSLGQGLEFLIYFQGNSAPDKSGLPSDRFSAERTGGSVSTLTIQRTQQEDSAVYLCASSMLGHEKLFFGSGTQLSVL.

The chain links TRBV9 to TRBJ2-2, with 7 positions matching TRBD2. Germline values: CDR1 SGDLS, CDR2 YYNGEE. This CDR3 has 17 residues. V was pared by 3 bases and J by 8 bases, with 16 bases of the junction left unmatched. CDR3 DNA sequence: TGTGCCAGCAGCGCATCGCAGGGCCAAGCGGGATGGGGGGAGCTGTTTTTT. Residues: CASSASQGQAGWGELFF. Full variable domain (outside the CDR3, taken from reference TRBV9 and TRBJ2-2): DSGVTQTPKHLITATGQRVTLRCSPRSGDLSVYWYQQSLDQGLQFLIQYYNGEERAKGNILERFSAQQFPDLHSELNLSSLELGDSALYFCASSASQGQAGWGELFFGEGSRLTVL.

J is TRBJ2-1 and V is TRBV2; 12 nucleotides line up with TRBD2. This CDR3 has 16 residues. In germline, CDR1 is SNHLY, CDR2 FYNNEI. V trimming: 6 bases; J trimming: 5 bases; junction bases outside the gene matches: 8. CDR3 sequence reads: CASSRTSGRSDNEQFF. The CDR3 nucleotides are TGTGCCAGCAGCCGCACTAGCGGGAGGTCTGACAATGAGCAGTTCTTC.

This rearrangement joins TRBV4-1 to TRBJ2-7, with D possibly matching TRBD1 (6 bases). V was clipped by 0 bases and J by 3 bases, with 12 bases between them. Germline loops: CDR1 MGHRA, CDR2 YSYEKL. CDR3 length equals 15 residues. The CDR3 loop reads CASSQDNRDFYEQYF. The DNA for the CDR3 is TGCGCCAGCAGCCAAGACAACAGGGATTTCTACGAGCAGTACTTC.

This chain connects TRBV7-9 to TRBJ2-1, with D perhaps TRBD2 (5 bases). Germline V gene sequence: CDR1 SEHNR, CDR2 FQNEAQ (reference sequence). V lost 2 bases, J lost 8 bases, and 19 bases lay in between. The CDR3 extends over 16 amino acids. The chain's CDR3 is CASSLLRNPTRDEQFF. In DNA, the CDR3 is TGTGCCAGCAGCTTACTGCGGAACCCTACTAGGGATGAGCAGTTCTTC.

The rearrangement links TRBV27 to TRBJ1-2, with D unclear. This CDR3 is built from 14 residues. Per the germline V gene, CDR1 is MNHEY and CDR2 is SMNVEV (reference sequence). Trimming left V 2 bases short and J 2 bases short, with 9 bases between. This chain's CDR3 is CASSLIGGNYGYTF. In DNA, the CDR3 is TGTGCCAGCAGTTTAATAGGAGGAAACTATGGCTACACCTTC.

The rearrangement uses TRBV7-8 and TRBJ2-1, with D possibly matching TRBD2 (5 bases). CDR3 size: 17 residues. Germline values: CDR1 SGHVS, CDR2 FQNEAQ. V was cut by 5 bases and J by 6 bases, with 23 bases left in between. The CDR3: CASSPPPHVVRANEQFF. The CDR3 bases are TGTGCCAGCAGCCCACCCCCCCACGTCGTGAGGGCCAATGAGCAGTTCTTC.

V gene TRBV27 combines with J gene TRBJ2-1; weak D call: TRBD2 (5 bases). Trimming stripped 3 bases from V and 3 bases from J, with 6 bases between. The CDR3 spans 13 residues. Germline V lookup: CDR1 MNHEY, CDR2 SMNVEV (reference sequence). CDR3 loop: CASSLDFYNEQFF. In DNA form, the CDR3 reads TGTGCCAGCAGTTTGGACTTCTACAATGAGCAGTTCTTC.

V is TRBV10-3 and J is TRBJ2-3; TRBD2 aligns across 7 bases. Trimming cost V 2 bases and J 1 base; bases outside gene matches: 6. Germline assignment: CDR1 ENHRY and CDR2 SYGVKD. The CDR3 contains 16 residues. This CDR3 reads CAISEPGGDRTDTQYF. For the CDR3, the DNA is TGTGCCATCAGTGAGCCTGGGGGGGACCGCACAGATACGCAGTATTTT.

The chain joins TRBV19 to TRBJ2-5, with no clear D. V was trimmed by 3 bases and J by 11 bases, leaving 16 bases between them. Germline lookup yields CDR1 LNHDA and CDR2 SQIVND (reference sequence). The CDR3 is made up of 13 amino acids. The CDR3 protein is CASSIRVPGEQYF. The CDR3 bases are TGTGCCAGTAGTATTCGGGTCCCCGGAGAGCAGTACTTC.

This chain uses TRBV9 with TRBJ1-1; D unresolved. With 6 bases removed from V and 0 bases from J, the gap between germline ends came to 9 bases. Germline-derived CDR1 and CDR2 are SGDLS and YYNGEE. The CDR3 totals 13 residues. The CDR3 loop is CASKGGLNTEAFF. DNA for the CDR3: TGTGCCAGCAAAGGCGGCTTGAACACTGAAGCTTTCTTT.

The V call is TRBV19, the J call TRBJ2-5; TRBD1 matches 10 bases. The end of the DNA is better explained by TRBJ2-7, so the J call may be wrong. The length of the CDR3 is 14 residues. Germline CDR1 reads LNHDA; CDR2 reads SQIVND (reference sequence). CDR3 amino acids: CASRPGQGLYEQYF. The DNA for the CDR3 is TGTGCCAGTAGACCGGGACAGGGGCTGTACGAGCAGTACTTC.

The chain employs TRBV7-9 and TRBJ1-6; D possibly corresponds to TRBD1 (6 bases). V was shortened by 6 bases and J by 8 bases, with 11 bases between the two germline ends. This CDR3 region has 13 residues. Germline V gene lookup returns CDR1 SEHNR and CDR2 FQNEAQ (reference sequence). CDR3 loop: CASRTDSYSPLHF. CDR3 DNA: TGTGCCAGCAGAACGGACAGTTATTCACCCCTCCACTTT.

The J gene is TRBJ2-3, the V gene TRBV7-8; 12 bases align to TRBD2. The V segment lost 1 base and the J segment 4 bases; nucleotides outside the gene matches: 12. CDR3 length equals 19 residues. Germline V gene data show CDR1 as SGHVS and CDR2 as FQNEAQ. The CDR3 DNA is TGTGCCAGCAGCTTAGGGCTAGCGGGAGGGCCGTCCGTCTCAGATACGCAGTATTTT. This gives the protein CASSLGLAGGPSVSDTQYF.

V gene TRBV19 combines with J gene TRBJ2-1, with D perhaps matching TRBD2 (5 bases). The CDR3 has 12 residues. CDR1 is LNHDA, CDR2 SQIVND, per germline (reference sequence). V lost 11 bases, J lost 9 bases, and 17 bases lay in between. DNA for the CDR3: TGTGCCGCCAGTAGTATAGGGAGTGAGCAGTTCTTC. Its translation: CAASSIGSEQFF. Combining the CDR3 with reference TRBV19 and TRBJ2-1 gives the whole variable domain DGGITQSPKYLFRKEGQNVTLSCEQNLNHDAMYWYRQDPGQGLRLIYYSQIVNDFQKGDIAEGYSVSREKKESFPLTVTSAQKNPTAFYLCAASSIGSEQFFGPGTRLTVL.

The rearrangement joins TRBV27 to TRBJ1-4; D call uncertain. CDR1 and CDR2 from the germline V gene are MNHEY and SMNVEV (reference sequence). Trimming stripped 3 bases from V and 7 bases from J, with 15 bases between. The CDR3 has 15 amino acids. Here the CDR3 DNA reads TGTGCCAGCAGTTTGCTAGGGAGTCCCAGTGAAAAACTGTTTTTT. This codes for CASSLLGSPSEKLFF.

The chain uses TRBV2 and TRBJ2-7, with 9 bases matching TRBD2. V gave up 6 bases and J gave up 0 bases; unmatched junction bases: 6. From germline, CDR1 is SNHLY and CDR2 FYNNEI. The CDR3 runs to 15 residues. The CDR3 loop is CASRTLAGVSYEQYF. The CDR3 DNA reads TGTGCCAGCAGGACCTTAGCGGGGGTCTCCTACGAGCAGTACTTC.